Below, 14 T cell receptor beta chains from the same sample are listed, as sequenced in a study of control samples from healthy donors and cancer patients. Libraries were prepared by immunoSEQ multiplex PCR; TCRdb keeps only in-frame clonotypes and omits some of them. The data contain 150,000 or so clones, 92% of them seen just once; the ten biggest clones take up less than 2.5%. Sequencing was performed on blood. Receptors originate from a woman aged 45 to 65 in good health.

This clone has only a few counts. V gene TRBV23-1 combines with J gene TRBJ1-2; TRBD1 might be the D (6 bases). TRBV23-1 is assigned to the ORF class and has an uncertain function. V lost 4 bases to trimming and J lost 6 bases, with 18 bases between them. The CDR3 extends over 15 amino acids. CDR3 sequence reads: CASSLMDSPVHGYTF. The CDR3 DNA is TGCGCCAGCAGTCTGATGGACAGCCCGGTTCATGGCTACACCTTC.

The V and J genes are TRBV19 and TRBJ1-2; D perhaps matches TRBD1 (6 bases). The V end lost 4 bases, the J end lost 2 bases, and 11 bases lay between the germline ends. CDR1 is LNHDA, CDR2 SQIVND, per germline (reference sequence). The CDR3 length is 14 residues. This chain's CDR3 is CASSRTGSNYGYTF. DNA for the CDR3: TGTGCCAGTAGTAGAACAGGGAGCAACTATGGCTACACCTTC.

The V gene is TRBV5-6, the J gene TRBJ2-7, with 13 bases lining up with TRBD2. Germline V gene data show CDR1 as SGHDT and CDR2 as YYEEEE. The CDR3 loop spans 16 amino acids. With V trimmed by 1 base and J by 3 bases, 4 bases remained unmatched. CDR3 region: CASSLRTSGGYYEQYF. CDR3 DNA sequence: TGTGCCAGCAGCTTGCGGACTAGCGGGGGTTACTACGAGCAGTACTTC.

The chain has TRBV9 and TRBJ2-1; D ambiguous. Trimming took off 4 bases at V and 12 bases at J, with 14 bases between the two ends. The CDR3 runs 12 residues. Germline V lookup: CDR1 SGDLS, CDR2 YYNGEE. The CDR3 protein is CASSPFGNSQFF. The CDR3, as DNA: TGTGCCAGCAGCCCCTTCGGTAATTCGCAGTTCTTC.

V usage is TRBV10-3 and J usage is TRBJ2-7; perhaps TRBD1 as D (6 bases). Germline CDR1 is ENHRY and CDR2 is SYGVKD. Between the trimmed V and J ends, which lost 0 bases and 6 bases, there was a span of 18 bases. This CDR3 is 16 amino acids long. CDR3 DNA: TGTGCCATCAGTGAGTCATCAGGACAGCGGTTCAGCGAGCAGTACTTC. Translating it yields CAISESSGQRFSEQYF.

This chain links TRBV3-1 (or the pseudogene TRBV3-2) with TRBJ1-2; D ambiguous. CDR1 is LGHDT and CDR2 is YNNKEL in the germline V gene (reference sequence). The CDR3 is made up of 15 amino acids. V lost 0 bases and J 4 bases, leaving 12 bases between the germline ends. CDR3 coding DNA: TGTGCCAGCAGCCAAGATTCGGCTCGGGGCTATGGCTACACCTTC. Protein sequence: CASSQDSARGYGYTF.

The V and J genes are TRBV2 and TRBJ1-2; D not certain. Germline lookup yields CDR1 SNHLY and CDR2 FYNNEI. The CDR3 extends over 13 amino acids. Trimming took off 8 bases at V and 4 bases at J, with 14 bases between the two ends. The CDR3 nucleotides are TGTGCCAGCCTGCCGGACCGGCGCTATGGCTACACCTTC. Its translation is CASLPDRRYGYTF.

CDR3 sequence reads: CASSSLAVAKNIQYF. CDR3 coding DNA: TGCGCCAGCAGTTCGCTAGCGGTAGCCAAAAACATTCAGTACTTC. The J gene is TRBJ2-4, the V gene TRBV10-2; 7 bases line up with TRBD2. Per the germline V gene, CDR1 is WSHSY and CDR2 is SAAADI. Trimming cost V 5 bases and J 0 bases; bases outside gene matches: 4. CDR3 length equals 15 residues.

This chain connects TRBV5-4 to TRBJ2-1; D not certain. The CDR3 consists of 17 residues. V dropped 0 bases and J dropped 7 bases, with 20 bases sitting between them. Germline V gives CDR1 SGHNT, CDR2 YYREEE (reference sequence). The CDR3 here is CASSLAYTTSDENEQFF. CDR3 DNA sequence: TGTGCCAGCAGCTTGGCTTATACTACTTCAGATGAGAATGAGCAGTTCTTC.

The chain joins TRBV2 to TRBJ1-1; TRBD1 aligns across 9 bases. Unmatched junction bases numbered 12, after V lost 10 bases and J lost 0 bases. The CDR3 length is 16 residues. CDR1 is SNHLY and CDR2 is FYNNEI in the germline V gene. The DNA of the CDR3 is TGTGCCACCCCGGGACAGGGAGGAATGGTGAACACTGAAGCTTTCTTT. Translating gives CATPGQGGMVNTEAFF.

The gene calls are TRBV29-1 and TRBJ2-5; D uncertain. Germline lookup yields CDR1 SQVTM and CDR2 ANQGSEA. The V end was cut by 0 bases, the J end by 1 base, with 9 bases between. The CDR3 contains 14 residues. For the CDR3, the DNA is TGCAGCGTTGAAGACAGGATTTTCCAAGAGACCCAGTACTTC. This gives the protein CSVEDRIFQETQYF.

The chain has TRBV2 and TRBJ1-5; D perhaps matches TRBD1 (5 bases). Between the trimmed V and J ends, which lost 2 bases and 6 bases, there was a span of 14 bases. This CDR3 is built from 15 residues. Germline values: CDR1 SNHLY, CDR2 FYNNEI. The CDR3 region is CASSELGQGSQPQHF. The CDR3, as DNA: TGTGCCAGCAGTGAACTTGGGCAGGGAAGTCAGCCCCAGCATTTT.

V is TRBV7-6 and J is TRBJ2-5; a weak D match, TRBD1 (5 bases). Trimming pared 1 base from V and 1 base from J, leaving 10 bases between. Germline CDR1 and CDR2: SGHVS and FNYEAQ. The CDR3 is 15 amino acids. CDR3 loop: CASSLGAGRQETQYF. The DNA of the CDR3 is TGTGCCAGCAGCTTAGGGGCAGGGCGCCAAGAGACCCAGTACTTC.

This clone rates as large. The J gene is TRBJ1-5, the V gene TRBV5-1, with a tentative D call TRBD1 (5 bases). The germline V gene encodes CDR1 SGHRS and CDR2 YFSETQ. CDR3 length: 16 amino acids. Trimming left V 1 base short and J 2 bases short, with 13 bases between. The DNA of the CDR3 is TGCGCCAGCAGCTTGACCCCTCAGGGAGGCAATCAGCCCCAGCATTTT. Its translation: CASSLTPQGGNQPQHF.